Each of the 21 T cell receptor beta chains below was sequenced from the same sample in a study of memory CD4+ T cells and cytomegalovirus serostatus. Profiled with immunoSEQ multiplex PCR; TCRdb holds only in-frame clones, not every one. The table has about 75,000 clones, roughly 78% seen once. The sort gate was single viable CD3+CD4+CD8-CD45RO+ cells for memory CD4+ T cells. The sequenced sample was memory CD4+ T cells from blood. The receptors shown here come from an adult in good health and CMV-seropositive.

This sequence joins TRBV28 and TRBJ2-1, with TRBD1 as a possible D gene (5 bases). Germline CDR1 reads MDHEN; CDR2 reads SYDVKM. The CDR3 is made up of 14 amino acids. Between the trimmed V and J ends, which lost 5 bases and 6 bases, there was a span of 14 bases. This CDR3 is CASSRRAGGNEQFF. Here the CDR3 DNA reads TGTGCCAGCAGTCGCAGGGCCGGTGGCAATGAGCAGTTCTTC.

The chain combines TRBV28 with TRBJ1-2, with 7 bases matching TRBD1. Germline CDR1 MDHEN, CDR2 SYDVKM. Trimming cost V 7 bases and J 3 bases; bases outside gene matches: 14. CDR3 length: 16 amino acids. The CDR3 nucleotides read TGTGCCAGCACTATGCCCGGGGACAGACCCTACTATGGCTACACCTTC. This codes for CASTMPGDRPYYGYTF.

The chain is built from TRBV25-1 and TRBJ2-5; D might be TRBD2 (6 bases). The CDR3 covers 17 residues. Per the germline V gene, CDR1 is MGHDK and CDR2 is SYGVNS. V dropped 0 bases and J dropped 7 bases, with 21 bases sitting between them. CDR3 DNA: TGTGCCAGCAGTGAATATTGGCGGGGACCGGGTATTGGGACCCAGTACTTC. This gives the protein CASSEYWRGPGIGTQYF.

This rearrangement joins TRBV4-3 to TRBJ1-2; perhaps TRBD1 as D (5 bases). The V and J ends lost 0 bases and 6 bases respectively, with 14 bases between them. There are 15 residues in the CDR3. Germline CDR1 LGHNA, CDR2 YSLEER. The CDR3 loop reads CASSQDLGGVDGYTF. Here the CDR3 DNA reads TGCGCCAGCAGCCAAGATCTTGGAGGGGTCGATGGCTACACCTTC.

This clone has just a few counts. The chain recombines TRBV5-6 with TRBJ1-5; no firm D call. From germline, CDR1 is SGHDT and CDR2 YYEEEE. V gave up 5 bases and J gave up 5 bases, with 11 bases separating them. The CDR3 runs to 13 residues. CDR3 nucleotides: TGTGCCAGCAGTCTTGACACAGATCAGCCCCAGCATTTT. Protein: CASSLDTDQPQHF. Full variable domain (outside the CDR3, taken from reference TRBV5-6 and TRBJ1-5): DAGVTQSPTHLIKTRGQQVTLRCSPKSGHDTVSWYQQALGQGPQFIFQYYEEEERQRGNFPDRFSGHQFPNYSSELNVNALLLGDSALYLCASSLDTDQPQHFGDGTRLSIL.

The chain has TRBV2 and TRBJ2-2, with 7 positions matching TRBD1. The J segment lost 6 bases and the V segment lost 6 bases, leaving 7 bases of the junction unmatched. The CDR3 covers 14 residues. Looked up from germline, CDR1 is SNHLY and CDR2 is FYNNEI. In DNA form, the CDR3 reads TGTGCCAGCAGGACAGACAGGGATTCCGGGGAGCTGTTTTTT. This sequence encodes CASRTDRDSGELFF.

The chain uses TRBV5-1 and TRBJ2-7; no firm D call. The germline gives CDR1 SGHRS, CDR2 YFSETQ. The germline V and J ends were trimmed by 4 bases and 0 bases, with 2 bases remaining between them. CDR3 length equals 11 residues. In nucleotides, the CDR3 is TGCGCCAGCAGCAACTCCTACGAGCAGTACTTC. Protein product: CASSNSYEQYF.

The genes are TRBV5-8 and TRBJ2-3; D ambiguous. This CDR3 region has 12 residues. V dropped 5 bases and J dropped 4 bases, with 8 bases sitting between them. Germline V gene data show CDR1 as SGHTS and CDR2 as YDEGEE. CDR3 residues: CASSRVADTQYF. In DNA form, the CDR3 reads TGTGCCAGCAGTCGTGTGGCAGATACGCAGTATTTT.

CDR3 sequence (DNA): TGTGCCTGGAGTTATGTGACTGCCTATGGCTACACCTTC. Its protein product is CAWSYVTAYGYTF. This chain links TRBV30 with TRBJ1-2; D unresolved. Germline V CDR1 and CDR2: GTSNPN, SVGIG (reference sequence). Trimming pared 2 bases from V and 4 bases from J, leaving 11 bases between. This CDR3 spans 13 amino acids.

The rearrangement joins TRBV29-1 to TRBJ2-5, with TRBD2 as a possible D gene (5 bases). This CDR3 is 14 amino acids long. CDR1 is SQVTM and CDR2 is ANQGSEA in the germline V gene. Deletions cut 6 bases from V and 4 bases from J, with 18 bases between. The CDR3 is CSVSISAVGETQYF. DNA for the CDR3: TGCAGCGTCTCGATTTCAGCGGTTGGAGAGACCCAGTACTTC.

The rearrangement uses TRBV19 and TRBJ1-5, with D uncertain. Germline-derived CDR1 and CDR2 are LNHDA and SQIVND (reference sequence). V lost 2 bases, J lost 1 base, and 6 bases lay in between. This CDR3 is 14 amino acids long. The CDR3 DNA reads TGTGCCAGTAGTATAAGGTCGAGCAATCAGCCCCAGCATTTT. Translating it yields CASSIRSSNQPQHF.

V gene TRBV11-2 combines with J gene TRBJ1-2; 10 bases match TRBD1. The V segment lost 5 bases and the J segment 13 bases; nucleotides outside the gene matches: 13. This CDR3 comprises 14 residues. CDR1 is SGHAT and CDR2 is FQNNGV in the germline V gene. CDR3 DNA: TGTGCCAGCAGCCCATCGGGACAGGGGAAATTGGGCACCTTC. Residues: CASSPSGQGKLGTF.

This clone showed up just once. The chain couples TRBV2 to TRBJ2-1; no clear D gene. Deletions cut 7 bases from V and 7 bases from J, with 14 bases between. Germline V gene sequence: CDR1 SNHLY, CDR2 FYNNEI. The CDR3 has 13 amino acids. The CDR3 bases are TGTGCCAGCACCGGAAATCCTGGGAATGAGCAGTTCTTC. Residues: CASTGNPGNEQFF.

This clone appeared a few times. This rearrangement joins TRBV7-9 to TRBJ2-1, with D maybe TRBD1 (6 bases). The CDR3 spans 12 residues. Looked up from germline, CDR1 is SEHNR and CDR2 is FQNEAQ (reference sequence). The V end was cut by 5 bases, the J end by 12 bases, with 14 bases between. The CDR3 DNA follows: TGTGCCAGCAGCCCAGGGACGACAGGGCAGTTCTTC. This sequence encodes CASSPGTTGQFF.

The chain employs TRBV6-1 and TRBJ1-6; D call uncertain. There are 15 residues in the CDR3. Trimming cost V 7 bases and J 4 bases, with 14 bases left between them. CDR1 is MNHNS, CDR2 SASEGT, per germline. The CDR3 loop is CASISGLGYNSPLHF. CDR3 nucleotides: TGTGCCAGCATTTCGGGCCTTGGGTATAATTCACCCCTCCACTTT.

The rearrangement joins TRBV10-3 to TRBJ2-3; no clear D. This CDR3 contains 12 residues. Germline CDR1 and CDR2: ENHRY and SYGVKD. The V and J ends lost 4 bases and 6 bases respectively, with 8 bases between them. CDR3 protein: CAISAVEDTQYF. CDR3 DNA sequence: TGTGCCATCAGTGCCGTGGAGGATACGCAGTATTTT.

The CDR3, as DNA: TGTGCCAGCAGTCAGGGACTAGCGCCCTCCTACAATGAGCAGTTCTTC. It specifies CASSQGLAPSYNEQFF. This chain connects TRBV27 to TRBJ2-1; TRBD2 agrees at 10 bases. Germline trimming cut 5 bases from V and 0 bases from J; bases unmatched to any gene: 4. This CDR3 spans 16 amino acids. Germline V gene lookup returns CDR1 MNHEY and CDR2 SMNVEV (reference sequence).

This sequence joins TRBV4-1 and TRBJ2-5; D tentatively reads TRBD1 or TRBD2 (5 bases each). Germline values: CDR1 MGHRA, CDR2 YSYEKL. Trimming cost V 3 bases and J 3 bases, with 14 bases left between them. The CDR3 spans 15 residues. For the CDR3, the DNA is TGCGCCAGCAGCCAGGGCTCGAGGGGTAAAGAGACCCAGTACTTC. The encoded protein is CASSQGSRGKETQYF.

The rearrangement uses TRBV5-1 and TRBJ2-7; TRBD2 matches 10 bases. The CDR3 has 15 residues. V lost 2 bases to trimming and J lost 3 bases; unmatched junction nucleotides: 5. CDR1 and CDR2 from the germline V gene are SGHRS and YFSETQ. This chain's CDR3 is CASSFRPSGGYEQYF. The CDR3 DNA sequence: TGCGCCAGCAGCTTTCGTCCTAGCGGGGGCTACGAGCAGTACTTC.

This clone was picked up a small number of times. The genes are TRBV7-2 and TRBJ1-1; 8 positions agree with TRBD1. V gave up 5 bases and J gave up 5 bases; unmatched junction bases: 7. This CDR3 spans 14 amino acids. Germline V gene sequence: CDR1 SGHTA, CDR2 FQGNSA. The CDR3 nucleotides read TGTGCCAGCAGCCTTCAGGGGGCGCGAACTGAAGCTTTCTTT. The encoded protein is CASSLQGARTEAFF.

The CDR3 is CASEGLAGLPNEQFF. The CDR3 bases are TGCGCCAGTGAGGGACTGGCGGGACTCCCCAATGAGCAGTTCTTC. The chain joins TRBV10-1 to TRBJ2-1; a possible D gene is TRBD2 (6 bases). CDR3 size: 15 residues. Germline V gene lookup returns CDR1 WNHNN and CDR2 SYGVQD (reference sequence). The V end was cut by 9 bases, the J end by 6 bases, with 21 bases between.